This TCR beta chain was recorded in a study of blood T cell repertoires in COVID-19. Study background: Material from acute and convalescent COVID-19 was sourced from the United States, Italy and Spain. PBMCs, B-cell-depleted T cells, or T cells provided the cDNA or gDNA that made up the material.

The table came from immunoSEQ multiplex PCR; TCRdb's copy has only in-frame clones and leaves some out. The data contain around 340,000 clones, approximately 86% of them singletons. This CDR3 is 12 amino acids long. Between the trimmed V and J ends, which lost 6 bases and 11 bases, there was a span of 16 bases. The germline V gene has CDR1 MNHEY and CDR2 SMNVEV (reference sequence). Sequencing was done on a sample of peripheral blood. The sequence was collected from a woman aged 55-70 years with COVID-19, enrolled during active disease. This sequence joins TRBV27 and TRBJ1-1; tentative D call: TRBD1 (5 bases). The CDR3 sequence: CASSSAGGVAFF. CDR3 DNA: TGTGCCAGCAGCTCAGCAGGAGGGGTGGCTTTCTTT.